This T cell receptor beta chain stems from a study of graft-versus-host responses after intestinal transplantation. Study summary: Every recipient had anti-thymocyte globulin induction and roughly three years of tacrolimus plus steroids.

Remarks on this clone: What it binds is unknown.

Some clones are missing from TCRdb's copy, which holds only in-frame ones; the method was immunoSEQ multiplex PCR. The sample includes tens of thousands of clones, 91% of them seen just once. The sample was unstimulated CD8+ T cells sorted from spleen or lymph node cells, taken before intestinal transplant. The clonotype comes from a human donor who received an intestinal transplant.

The CDR3 is CASSLAGRYGYTF. CDR3 DNA: TGTGCCAGCAGTTTAGCAGGGAGGTATGGCTACACCTTC. The chain employs TRBV27 and TRBJ1-2, with a tentative D call TRBD1 (5 bases). Germline CDR1 and CDR2: MNHEY and SMNVEV (reference sequence). Trimming took 2 bases from V and 5 from J, leaving 9 bases between them. CDR3 length equals 13 residues.